The 20 T cell receptor beta chains presented below share a single source sample, sequenced in a study of T-cell memory formation after mild COVID-19. TCRdb re-called the 5' RACE reads through MiXCR, storing one row per CDR3 protein. This sample carries 200,000 to 250,000 distinct CDR3 sequences, 15% to 20% of them seen once, and the ten largest clones take around 3.7%. Sequenced: PBMCs or a T cell subset sorted from them (not recorded which). All receptors come from a man aged 18 to 29 who had mild COVID-19 (a few samples of this study predate the infection). Cell type and time point are not known.

This chain joins TRBV4-1 and TRBJ2-2; TRBD1 matches at 8 bases. V shed 4 bases, J shed 6 bases, and the junction held 13 bases outside the gene matches. CDR3 length equals 17 residues. Per germline, CDR1 MGHRA and CDR2 YSYEKL. In nucleotides, the CDR3 is TGCGCCAGCAGCCTTACTTCGTTAGGACAGGGTGCCGGGGAGCTGTTTTTT. This sequence encodes CASSLTSLGQGAGELFF.

This clonotype occurred many times. This chain uses TRBV12-3 or TRBV12-4 with TRBJ2-7, with D possibly TRBD1 on 6 matching bases. The CDR3 covers 14 residues. The germline V and J ends were trimmed by 5 bases and 5 bases, with 16 bases remaining between them. In DNA form, the CDR3 reads TGTGCCAGCAGTCCCCAACAGGGAGCCCACGAGCAGTACTTC. This translates into CASSPQQGAHEQYF.

This clonotype was detected many times. This chain links TRBV25-1 with TRBJ2-7, with D uncertain. The CDR3 consists of 13 residues. Per the germline V gene, CDR1 is MGHDK and CDR2 is SYGVNS. The germline V and J ends were trimmed by 0 bases and 3 bases, with 6 bases remaining between them. This CDR3 reads CASSEYPGYEQYF. In DNA form, the CDR3 reads TGTGCCAGCAGTGAATACCCAGGCTACGAGCAGTACTTC.

This clonotype turned up a few times. The CDR3 DNA is TGTGCCAGCAGCTTGGCGCAAGGGCAGTACTTC. Its protein product is CASSLAQGQYF. The rearrangement uses TRBV5-5 and TRBJ2-7; D not resolved. Trimming took 0 bases from V and 9 from J, leaving 7 bases between them. The germline CDR1 and CDR2 sequences are SGHKS and YYEKEE (reference sequence). CDR3 length: 11 residues.

This clonotype came up a few times. The chain links TRBV18 to TRBJ1-1, with 9 positions matching TRBD1. The CDR3 consists of 16 residues. The germline V gene encodes CDR1 KGHSH and CDR2 LQKENI. V gave up 1 base and J gave up 2 bases; unmatched junction bases: 5. This CDR3 reads CASSPLRDRVNTEAFF. CDR3 nucleotides: TGTGCCAGCTCACCACTCCGGGACAGGGTTAACACTGAAGCTTTCTTT.

This clonotype was seen only a few times. The chain has TRBV9 and TRBJ2-5; D is undetermined. The CDR3 length is 13 residues. Germline CDR1 SGDLS, CDR2 YYNGEE. V dropped 0 bases and J dropped 4 bases, with 7 bases sitting between them. The CDR3 here is CASSVDPGETQYF. CDR3 nucleotides: TGTGCCAGCAGCGTAGATCCTGGAGAGACCCAGTACTTC.

This clonotype showed up just a few times. The chain recombines TRBV20-1 with TRBJ2-1; TRBD2 agrees at 8 bases. Per germline, CDR1 DFQATT and CDR2 SNEGSKA (reference sequence). This CDR3 is built from 14 residues. V trimming: 1 base; J trimming: 4 bases; junction bases outside the gene matches: 3. CDR3 bases: TGCAGTGCTAGAGTAGCGGGGAGTTACAATGAGCAGTTCTTC. This translates into CSARVAGSYNEQFF.

This clonotype was picked up many times. J is TRBJ1-4 and V is TRBV5-1, with TRBD1 as a possible D gene (6 bases). CDR1 is SGHRS and CDR2 is YFSETQ in the germline V gene. The CDR3 is made up of 14 amino acids. Trimming removed 2 bases from V and 8 bases from J, with 13 bases in between. The CDR3 nucleotides read TGCGCCAGCAGCTTAACAGGGCCGGGAGAAAAACTGTTTTTT. It translates to CASSLTGPGEKLFF.

This clonotype has just a few counts. The chain carries TRBV7-2 and TRBJ2-3; D remains unclear. The length of the CDR3 is 12 residues. Germline V gene data show CDR1 as SGHTA and CDR2 as FQGNSA. V was clipped by 5 bases and J by 4 bases, with 7 bases between them. Here the CDR3 DNA reads TGTGCCAGCAGCCGGTATTCAGATACGCAGTATTTT. Translation gives CASSRYSDTQYF.

The J gene is TRBJ2-3, the V gene TRBV11-2; perhaps TRBD2 as D (6 bases). Germline V gives CDR1 SGHAT, CDR2 FQNNGV. V lost 4 bases to trimming and J lost 2 bases, with 10 bases between them. CDR3 size: 14 residues. The CDR3 DNA reads TGTGCCAGCAGCTCTCTAGCGCTCACAGATACGCAGTATTTT. This gives the protein CASSSLALTDTQYF.

This clonotype was recorded a few times. The chain links TRBV5-1 to TRBJ2-3; D might be TRBD2 (5 bases). Germline assignment: CDR1 SGHRS and CDR2 YFSETQ. The ends were cut back, 7 bases at V and 4 bases at J, with 16 bases in the middle. The CDR3 length is 14 residues. The CDR3 here is CASGVRLAPDTQYF. Written as DNA, the CDR3 is TGCGCCAGCGGGGTGCGGCTAGCCCCAGATACGCAGTATTTT.

A few counts support this clonotype. This chain joins TRBV5-1 and TRBJ2-1; D ambiguous. Per the germline V gene, CDR1 is SGHRS and CDR2 is YFSETQ. V lost 4 bases and J 4 bases, leaving 6 bases between the germline ends. CDR3 size: 12 residues. CDR3 nucleotide sequence: TGCGCCAGCAGCGCAGCTTACAATGAGCAGTTCTTC. It encodes CASSAAYNEQFF. Combining the CDR3 with reference TRBV5-1 and TRBJ2-1 gives the whole variable domain KAGVTQTPRYLIKTRGQQVTLSCSPISGHRSVSWYQQTPGQGLQFLFEYFSETQRNKGNFPGRFSGRQFSNSRSEMNVSTLELGDSALYLCASSAAYNEQFFGPGTRLTVL.

This clonotype was found a few times. The chain carries TRBV5-1 and TRBJ1-2, with D possibly matching TRBD1 (5 bases). Trimming shortened V by 0 bases and J by 11 bases, and 11 bases separated the two germline ends. Germline CDR1 and CDR2: SGHRS and YFSETQ. This CDR3 is built from 12 residues. The CDR3 here is CASSLGITGYTF. CDR3 DNA sequence: TGCGCCAGCAGCTTGGGAATAACAGGTTACACCTTC.

This chain joins TRBV12-3 or TRBV12-4 and TRBJ1-5; no definite D call. The CDR3 contains 14 residues. Deletions cut 3 bases from V and 4 bases from J, with 10 bases between. The CDR3 loop reads CASSLNRQNQPQHF. DNA for the CDR3: TGTGCCAGCAGTTTGAATCGTCAGAATCAGCCCCAGCATTTT.

The rearrangement uses TRBV2 and TRBJ1-1, with D unresolved. The CDR3 runs to 12 residues. The V gene's germline CDR1 is SNHLY and CDR2 FYNNEI. Trimming removed 5 bases at V and 8 bases at J, with 12 bases between. The CDR3 DNA follows: TGTGCCAGCAGTCAGGACCAAGGGGAAGCTTTCTTT. Translating gives CASSQDQGEAFF. Based on the CDR3 plus reference TRBV2 and TRBJ1-1, the full variable domain is EPEVTQTPSHQVTQMGQEVILRCVPISNHLYFYWYRQILGQKVEFLVSFYNNEISEKSEIFDDQFSVERPDGSNFTLKIRSTKLEDSAMYFCASSQDQGEAFFGQGTRLTVV.

This chain connects TRBV6-5 to TRBJ2-5; D might be TRBD2 (6 bases). Germline V gene sequence: CDR1 MNHEY, CDR2 SVGAGI. Trimming removed 0 bases at V and 7 bases at J, with 15 bases between. The CDR3 totals 15 residues. The DNA of the CDR3 is TGTGCCAGCAGTTACTCTCTCGCGGGAAGATGGACCCAGTACTTC. It is translated as CASSYSLAGRWTQYF.

Comment on this clonotype: This may arise from a read error, as a much more abundant clone is one base away. This sequence joins TRBV4-3 and TRBJ1-4; TRBD1 matches at 10 bases. This CDR3 is 18 amino acids long. The V gene's germline CDR1 is LGHNA and CDR2 YSLEER. In nucleotides, the CDR3 is TGCGCCAGCAGCCAAGAAGGACCGGGACAGGGGAATGATGAAGAACTGTTTTTT. Protein product: CASSQEGPGQGNDEELFF.

V and J are TRBV6-2 or TRBV6-3 and TRBJ1-1; weak D call: TRBD1 (6 bases). This CDR3 comprises 14 residues. Germline V gene data show CDR1 as MNHEY and CDR2 as SVGEGT. With 2 bases removed from V and 4 bases from J, the gap between germline ends came to 11 bases. CDR3 region: CASSYHDRTTEAFF. CDR3 DNA sequence: TGTGCCAGCAGTTACCACGACAGGACCACTGAAGCTTTCTTT.

The chain employs TRBV7-2 and TRBJ2-5, with TRBD2 as a possible D gene (6 bases). Germline assignment: CDR1 SGHTA and CDR2 FQGNSA. V was trimmed by 3 bases and J by 4 bases, leaving 18 bases between them. The CDR3 covers 16 residues. The CDR3 loop is CASSFGPGAGRETQYF. The CDR3 region has the DNA TGTGCCAGCAGCTTCGGCCCTGGGGCCGGGAGAGAGACCCAGTACTTC.

This clonotype has a handful of counts. The chain carries TRBV7-9 and TRBJ1-6; D not resolved. CDR1 is SEHNR, CDR2 FQNEAQ, per germline (reference sequence). The CDR3 runs to 15 residues. V lost 2 bases and J lost 0, with 5 bases in between. CDR3 nucleotide sequence: TGTGCCAGCAGCTTAACGGGCTCCTATAATTCACCCCTCCACTTT. It is translated as CASSLTGSYNSPLHF.